The 5 T cell receptor beta chains presented below share a single source sample, sequenced in a study of shared clonotypes between healthy human individuals. The naive CD8 subset, CD45RO-negative cells positively selected for CCR7, excluded terminally differentiated effector memory CD45RA+ cells. Clones were read by immunoSEQ multiplex PCR, and TCRdb kept only the in-frame ones, dropping some. The table records hundreds of thousands of clones, 90% to 95% of them present only once. Sequencing was done on a sample of naive CD8+ T cells sorted from blood. The receptors were sampled from a man younger than 40 in good health.

J is TRBJ2-7 and V is TRBV29-1; D may be TRBD2 (6 bases). Germline lookup yields CDR1 SQVTM and CDR2 ANQGSEA. The CDR3 has 13 residues. With 6 bases removed from V and 5 bases from J, the gap between germline ends came to 17 bases. As DNA, the CDR3 is TGCAGCGTCGAGACCAGCGGGTTCAACGAGCAGTACTTC. As protein: CSVETSGFNEQYF.

The chain links TRBV4-3 to TRBJ2-4, with 10 bases identical to TRBD1. The CDR3 sequence is 14 residues long. J was trimmed by 7 bases and V by 3 bases; bases with no gene match: 3. The germline gives CDR1 LGHNA, CDR2 YSLEER. The CDR3 nucleotides are TGCGCCAGCAGCCAGGGACAGGGGATGAACATTCAGTACTTC. This encodes CASSQGQGMNIQYF.

A word on this clone: The DNA is omitted, as the CDR3 cannot be located on it reliably, and the CDR3 follows TCRdb's listing. The chain joins TRBV13 to TRBJ2-1; TRBD2 is the table's D call and was not checked against the DNA. Germline lookup yields CDR1 PRHDT and CDR2 FYEKMQ (reference sequence). The CDR3 sequence runs 15 residues, both termini included. The CDR3 sequence is CASSTGLRAGNEQFF.

CDR3 nucleotides: TGTGCCAGCAGTTTAGTGAGAGATCATAATCAGCCCCAGCATTTT. Its translation: CASSLVRDHNQPQHF. The V and J genes are TRBV27 and TRBJ1-5; D is undetermined. Trimming pared 2 bases from V and 4 bases from J, leaving 12 bases between. The CDR3 sequence is 15 residues long. The V gene's germline CDR1 is MNHEY and CDR2 SMNVEV (reference sequence).

On this clone: This sample also contains other DNA sequences that code for the same CDR3. The rearrangement uses TRBV28 and TRBJ2-7; unclear D gene. Trimming pared 3 bases from V and 3 bases from J, leaving 6 bases between. The CDR3 contains 12 residues. The germline V gene has CDR1 MDHEN and CDR2 SYDVKM. This CDR3 reads CASSFLSYEQYF. The CDR3 DNA reads TGTGCCAGCAGTTTCTTAAGCTACGAGCAGTACTTC.